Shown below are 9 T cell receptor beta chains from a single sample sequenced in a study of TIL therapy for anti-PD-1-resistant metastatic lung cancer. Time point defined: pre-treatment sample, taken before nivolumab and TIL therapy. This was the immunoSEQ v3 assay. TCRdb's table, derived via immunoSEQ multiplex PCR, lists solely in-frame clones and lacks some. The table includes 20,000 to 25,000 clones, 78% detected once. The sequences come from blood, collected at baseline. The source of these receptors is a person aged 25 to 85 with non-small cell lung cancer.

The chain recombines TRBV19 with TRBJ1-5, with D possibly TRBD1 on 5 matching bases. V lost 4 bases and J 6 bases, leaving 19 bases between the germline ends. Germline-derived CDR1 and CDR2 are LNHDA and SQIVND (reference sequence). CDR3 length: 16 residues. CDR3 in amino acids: CASSTAGPGPGQPQHF. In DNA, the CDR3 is TGTGCCAGTAGTACCGCCGGGCCGGGACCGGGTCAGCCCCAGCATTTT.

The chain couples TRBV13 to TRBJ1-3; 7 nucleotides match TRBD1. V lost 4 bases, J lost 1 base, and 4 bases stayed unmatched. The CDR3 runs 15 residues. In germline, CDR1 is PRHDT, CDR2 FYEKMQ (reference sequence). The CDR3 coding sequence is TGTGCCAGCAGCTCACTGGGACAGTCTGGAAACACCATATATTTT. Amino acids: CASSSLGQSGNTIYF.

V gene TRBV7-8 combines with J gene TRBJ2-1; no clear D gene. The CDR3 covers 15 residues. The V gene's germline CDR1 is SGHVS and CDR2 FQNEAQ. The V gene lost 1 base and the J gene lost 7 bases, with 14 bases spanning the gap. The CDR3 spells CASSLVTLIRNEQFF. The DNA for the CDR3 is TGTGCCAGCAGCTTAGTCACCCTAATCAGGAATGAGCAGTTCTTC. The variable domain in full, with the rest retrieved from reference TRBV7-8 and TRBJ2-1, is GAGVSQSPRYKVAKRGQDVALRCDPISGHVSLFWYQQALGQGPEFLTYFQNEAQLDKSGLPSDRFFAERPEGSVSTLKIQRTQQEDSAVYLCASSLVTLIRNEQFFGPGTRLTVL.

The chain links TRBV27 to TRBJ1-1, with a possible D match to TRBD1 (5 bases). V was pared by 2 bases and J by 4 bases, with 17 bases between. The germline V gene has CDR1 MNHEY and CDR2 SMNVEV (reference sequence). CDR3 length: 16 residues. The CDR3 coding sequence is TGTGCCAGCAGTTTAAAGGCCAGGGCTGGCTCCACTGAAGCTTTCTTT. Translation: CASSLKARAGSTEAFF.

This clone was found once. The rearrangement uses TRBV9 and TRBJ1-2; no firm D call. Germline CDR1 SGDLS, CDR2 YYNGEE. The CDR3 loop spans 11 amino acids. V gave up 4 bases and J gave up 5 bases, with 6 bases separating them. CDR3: CASSQQYGYTF. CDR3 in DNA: TGTGCCAGCAGCCAGCAATATGGCTACACCTTC.

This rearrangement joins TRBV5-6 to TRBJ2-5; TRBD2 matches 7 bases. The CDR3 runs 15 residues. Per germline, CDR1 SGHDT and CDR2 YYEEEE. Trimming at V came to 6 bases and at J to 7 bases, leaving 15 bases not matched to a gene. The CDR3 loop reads CASNFEFRGDVTQYF. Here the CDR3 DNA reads TGTGCCAGCAACTTCGAGTTTCGGGGGGATGTGACCCAGTACTTC.

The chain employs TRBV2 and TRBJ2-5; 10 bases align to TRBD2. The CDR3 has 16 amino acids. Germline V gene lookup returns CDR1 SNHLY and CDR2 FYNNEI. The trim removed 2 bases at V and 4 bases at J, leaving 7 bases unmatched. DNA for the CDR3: TGTGCCAGCAGTGAAAGTAGGCCTAGCGGGGGAGAGACCCAGTACTTC. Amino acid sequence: CASSESRPSGGETQYF.

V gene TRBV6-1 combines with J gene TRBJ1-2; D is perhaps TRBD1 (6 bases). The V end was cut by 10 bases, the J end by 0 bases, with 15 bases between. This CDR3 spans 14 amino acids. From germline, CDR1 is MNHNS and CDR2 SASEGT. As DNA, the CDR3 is TGTGCCACCACCCCAGGGGAGACTAACTATGGCTACACCTTC. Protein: CATTPGETNYGYTF.

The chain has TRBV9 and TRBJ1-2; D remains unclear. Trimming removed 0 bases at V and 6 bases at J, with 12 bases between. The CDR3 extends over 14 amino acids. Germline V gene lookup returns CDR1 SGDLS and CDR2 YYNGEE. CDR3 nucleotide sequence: TGTGCCAGCAGCGTAGGGAAAGGGTCGGATGGCTACACCTTC. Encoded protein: CASSVGKGSDGYTF.